Presented here are 20 T cell receptor beta chains from one specimen sequenced in a study of OX40 agonist ivuxolimab in advanced cancers. Assay used: immunoSEQ multiplex PCR; TCRdb lists only in-frame clones, some missing. Among tens of thousands of clones listed, roughly nine tenths were seen once. The input for sequencing was CD4+ or CD8+ T cells sorted from blood, taken in a trial of the OX40 agonist ivuxolimab. These receptors all stem from an adult with an advanced solid tumor such as melanoma, head and neck, liver or kidney cancer.

The genes are TRBV19 and TRBJ1-1; the match to TRBD1 covers 7 bases. Germline CDR1 is LNHDA and CDR2 is SQIVND (reference sequence). This CDR3 region has 12 residues. The V and J ends lost 7 bases and 5 bases, in that order; junction bases with no gene match: 4. CDR3 in DNA: TGTGCCAGTAAGGGGGCAGGGACTGAAGCTTTCTTT. Its protein is CASKGAGTEAFF.

V and J are TRBV5-6 and TRBJ1-1; no clear D. The germline V and J ends were trimmed by 1 base and 7 bases, with 5 bases remaining between them. The CDR3 loop spans 11 amino acids. From germline, CDR1 is SGHDT and CDR2 YYEEEE. The CDR3 loop is CASSLNSEAFF. The CDR3, as DNA: TGTGCCAGCAGCTTGAATAGTGAAGCTTTCTTT.

This chain joins TRBV19 and TRBJ1-1; 7 nucleotides match TRBD1. Germline V gene data show CDR1 as LNHDA and CDR2 as SQIVND (reference sequence). The CDR3 is 14 residues long. Trimming at V came to 5 bases and at J to 5 bases, leaving 8 bases not matched to a gene. The CDR3 coding sequence is TGTGCCAGTAGTTCCCCGGGACAGTGGACTGAAGCTTTCTTT. Encoded protein: CASSSPGQWTEAFF.

The V call is TRBV6-5, the J call TRBJ1-2, with D possibly TRBD1 on 5 matching bases. Trimming took 0 bases from V and 4 from J, leaving 9 bases between them. The germline CDR1 and CDR2 sequences are MNHEY and SVGAGI. The CDR3 is 14 amino acids. CDR3 DNA: TGTGCCAGCAGTTACTCCCGGGGGACCTATGGCTACACCTTC. Residues: CASSYSRGTYGYTF.

The V gene is TRBV11-2, the J gene TRBJ2-3; D tentatively reads TRBD1 or TRBD2 (5 bases each). The germline V gene has CDR1 SGHAT and CDR2 FQNNGV. CDR3 length: 15 amino acids. V was trimmed by 2 bases and J by 4 bases, leaving 13 bases between them. The CDR3 nucleotides read TGTGCCAGCAGCTTATCGGATGGGACGGCAGATACGCAGTATTTT. Translated: CASSLSDGTADTQYF.

This clone was recorded a few times. The V and J genes are TRBV18 and TRBJ1-2; D unclear. The CDR3 consists of 15 residues. Trimming took 6 bases from V and 7 from J, leaving 21 bases between them. CDR1 is KGHSH and CDR2 is LQKENI in the germline V gene. The CDR3 region is CASSREPSGDSGYTF. The CDR3 DNA reads as TGTGCCAGCTCCCGGGAGCCTTCGGGTGATAGTGGCTACACCTTC. Filled out from reference TRBV18 and TRBJ1-2, the complete variable domain reads NAGVMQNPRHLVRRRGQEARLRCSPMKGHSHVYWYRQLPEEGLKFMVYLQKENIIDESGMPKERFSAEFPKEGPSILRIQQVVRGDSAAYFCASSREPSGDSGYTFGSGTRLTVV.

J is TRBJ2-2 and V is TRBV10-3, with TRBD1 matching over 10 bases. This CDR3 has 14 residues. Germline CDR1 reads ENHRY; CDR2 reads SYGVKD. V trimming: 10 bases; J trimming: 2 bases; junction bases outside the gene matches: 4. CDR3 in amino acids: CATRTGGNTGELFF. The CDR3 bases are TGTGCCACCCGGACAGGGGGTAACACCGGGGAGCTGTTTTTT.

The J gene is TRBJ1-3, the V gene TRBV27; D unresolved. CDR1 and CDR2 from the germline V gene are MNHEY and SMNVEV (reference sequence). V lost 8 bases, J lost 0 bases, and 5 bases lay in between. This CDR3 is 12 amino acids long. Here the CDR3 DNA reads TGTGCCAGCCGCAGCTCTGGAAACACCATATATTTT. Translating gives CASRSSGNTIYF.

The V gene is TRBV11-3, the J gene TRBJ2-5; the D gene is possibly TRBD2 (7 bases). The CDR3 has 15 residues. Germline assignment: CDR1 SGHNT and CDR2 YENEEA. V lost 5 bases and J 2 bases, leaving 15 bases between the germline ends. The CDR3 region is CASSVGEGGQETQYF. The CDR3 DNA reads as TGTGCCAGCAGCGTTGGGGAGGGGGGGCAAGAGACCCAGTACTTC.

This clone appeared a single time. Within the sample, other DNA sequences also encode this same CDR3. V gene TRBV5-4 combines with J gene TRBJ2-3; 8 positions agree with TRBD2. CDR1 is SGHNT, CDR2 YYREEE, per germline (reference sequence). This CDR3 has 14 residues. Losses at the gene ends were 2 bases for V and 4 bases for J; bases not matched to a gene: 3. CDR3 coding DNA: TGTGCCAGCAGCTTAGCGGGAGTGGCAGATACGCAGTATTTT. Translating it yields CASSLAGVADTQYF.

The gene calls are TRBV6-1 and TRBJ1-6; TRBD1 agrees at 9 bases. The length of the CDR3 is 15 residues. Per the germline V gene, CDR1 is MNHNS and CDR2 is SASEGT. V lost 1 base, J lost 8 bases, and 3 bases stayed unmatched. Here the CDR3 DNA reads TGTGCCAGCAGTGAAGAGGGACAGGGATATTCACCCCTCCACTTT. It is translated as CASSEEGQGYSPLHF.

This chain uses TRBV5-6 with TRBJ2-7; 10 bases are shared with TRBD1. This CDR3 is built from 14 residues. Germline V CDR1 and CDR2: SGHDT, YYEEEE. The V gene end was trimmed by 1 base and the J gene end by 6 bases; junction bases not matched to a gene: 4. The CDR3 spells CASSLRDRGAEQYF. CDR3 sequence (DNA): TGTGCCAGCAGCTTGAGGGACAGGGGCGCCGAGCAGTACTTC. The entire variable domain, with the rest obtained from reference TRBV5-6 and TRBJ2-7, is as follows: DAGVTQSPTHLIKTRGQQVTLRCSPKSGHDTVSWYQQALGQGPQFIFQYYEEEERQRGNFPDRFSGHQFPNYSSELNVNALLLGDSALYLCASSLRDRGAEQYFGPGTRLTVT.

The gene calls are TRBV15 and TRBJ2-5, with D possibly being TRBD2 (5 bases). V was clipped by 3 bases and J by 6 bases, with 8 bases between them. The CDR3 is 12 residues long. Looked up from germline, CDR1 is LNHNV and CDR2 is YYDKDF (reference sequence). The CDR3 spells CATSRSGKTQYF. CDR3 coding DNA: TGTGCCACCAGCAGGTCGGGGAAGACCCAGTACTTC.

This clone was counted a few times. This chain connects TRBV7-8 to TRBJ2-6; the D gene is possibly TRBD1 (6 bases). The V gene lost 2 bases and the J gene lost 3 bases, with 11 bases spanning the gap. The CDR3 loop spans 16 amino acids. Germline V lookup: CDR1 SGHVS, CDR2 FQNEAQ. CDR3 loop: CASSLIRGFGANVLTF. The CDR3 DNA is TGTGCCAGCAGCTTAATCAGGGGATTTGGGGCCAACGTCCTGACTTTC.

The chain couples TRBV10-2 to TRBJ2-2, with D uncertain. Germline V CDR1 and CDR2: WSHSY, SAAADI. This CDR3 region has 11 residues. The V and J ends lost 6 bases and 5 bases respectively, with 4 bases between them. The CDR3 loop reads CASSRTGELFF. The CDR3 DNA reads TGCGCCAGCAGCAGGACCGGGGAGCTGTTTTTT.

The chain links TRBV5-5 to TRBJ2-5; 11 bases align to TRBD2. Per the germline V gene, CDR1 is SGHKS and CDR2 is YYEKEE (reference sequence). The V segment lost 4 bases and the J segment 5 bases; nucleotides outside the gene matches: 1. This CDR3 is 13 amino acids long. The CDR3 coding sequence is TGTGCCAGCAGCCGGACTAGCGGGGAGACCCAGTACTTC. Translating gives CASSRTSGETQYF.

This clone showed up just once. This chain uses TRBV4-1 with TRBJ2-5; 14 nucleotides align to TRBD2. V gave up 1 base and J gave up 9 bases; unmatched junction bases: 10. Germline CDR1 is MGHRA and CDR2 is YSYEKL. The CDR3 runs to 17 residues. The CDR3 is CASSQAIAGLAGASQYF. The CDR3 region has the DNA TGCGCCAGCAGCCAAGCGATAGCGGGACTAGCGGGAGCGTCCCAGTACTTC.

This chain connects TRBV14 to TRBJ2-3; the D gene is possibly TRBD2 (5 bases). The CDR3 has 12 residues. With 1 base removed from V and 9 bases from J, the gap between germline ends came to 8 bases. The germline gives CDR1 SGHDN, CDR2 FVKESK. CDR3 sequence reads: CASSQVGSTQYF. The CDR3 coding sequence is TGTGCCAGCAGCCAAGTAGGGAGCACGCAGTATTTT.

CDR3 region: CASSLNGLAGAQQYF. In DNA, the CDR3 is TGTGCCAGCAGCTTAAATGGACTAGCGGGAGCCCAGCAGTACTTC. The chain recombines TRBV7-3 with TRBJ2-7, with 13 bases that match TRBD2. The CDR3 spans 15 residues. CDR1 is SGHTA, CDR2 FQGTGA, per germline. V was pared by 1 base and J by 8 bases, with 5 bases of the junction left unmatched.

J is TRBJ2-5 and V is TRBV27; D unresolved. The V gene's germline CDR1 is MNHEY and CDR2 SMNVEV (reference sequence). V lost 0 bases to trimming and J lost 1 base, with 12 bases between them. This CDR3 has 16 residues. In DNA, the CDR3 is TGTGCCAGCAGTTTATCTACTGGGGTAGGCCAAGAGACCCAGTACTTC. This gives the protein CASSLSTGVGQETQYF.